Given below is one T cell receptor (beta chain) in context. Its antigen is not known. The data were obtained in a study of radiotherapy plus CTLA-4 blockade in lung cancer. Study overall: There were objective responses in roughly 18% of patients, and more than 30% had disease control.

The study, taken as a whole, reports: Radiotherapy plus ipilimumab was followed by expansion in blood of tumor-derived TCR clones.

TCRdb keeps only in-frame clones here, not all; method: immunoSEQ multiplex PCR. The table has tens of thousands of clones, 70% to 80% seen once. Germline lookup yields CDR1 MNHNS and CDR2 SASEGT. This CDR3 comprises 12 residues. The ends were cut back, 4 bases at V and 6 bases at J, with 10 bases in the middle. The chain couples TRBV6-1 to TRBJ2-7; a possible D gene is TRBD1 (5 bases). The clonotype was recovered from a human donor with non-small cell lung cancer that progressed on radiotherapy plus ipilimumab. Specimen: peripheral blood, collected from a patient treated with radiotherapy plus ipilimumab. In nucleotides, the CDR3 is TGTGCCAGCAGTGTTCGTAGGGGCGAGCAGTACTTC. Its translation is CASSVRRGEQYF.